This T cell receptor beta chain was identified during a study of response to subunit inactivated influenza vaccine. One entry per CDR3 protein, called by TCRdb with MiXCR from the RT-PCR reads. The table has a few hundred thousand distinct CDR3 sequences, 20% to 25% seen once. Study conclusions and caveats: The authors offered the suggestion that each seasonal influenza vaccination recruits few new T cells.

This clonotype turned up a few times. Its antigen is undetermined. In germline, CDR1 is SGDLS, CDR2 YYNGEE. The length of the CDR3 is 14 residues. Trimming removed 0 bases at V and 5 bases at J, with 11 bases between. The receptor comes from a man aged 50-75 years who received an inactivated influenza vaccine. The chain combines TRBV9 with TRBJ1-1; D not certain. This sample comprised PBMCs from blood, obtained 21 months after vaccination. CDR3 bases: TGTGCCAGCAGCGTAGCGGTATCGGGAACTGAAGCTTTCTTT. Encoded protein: CASSVAVSGTEAFF.